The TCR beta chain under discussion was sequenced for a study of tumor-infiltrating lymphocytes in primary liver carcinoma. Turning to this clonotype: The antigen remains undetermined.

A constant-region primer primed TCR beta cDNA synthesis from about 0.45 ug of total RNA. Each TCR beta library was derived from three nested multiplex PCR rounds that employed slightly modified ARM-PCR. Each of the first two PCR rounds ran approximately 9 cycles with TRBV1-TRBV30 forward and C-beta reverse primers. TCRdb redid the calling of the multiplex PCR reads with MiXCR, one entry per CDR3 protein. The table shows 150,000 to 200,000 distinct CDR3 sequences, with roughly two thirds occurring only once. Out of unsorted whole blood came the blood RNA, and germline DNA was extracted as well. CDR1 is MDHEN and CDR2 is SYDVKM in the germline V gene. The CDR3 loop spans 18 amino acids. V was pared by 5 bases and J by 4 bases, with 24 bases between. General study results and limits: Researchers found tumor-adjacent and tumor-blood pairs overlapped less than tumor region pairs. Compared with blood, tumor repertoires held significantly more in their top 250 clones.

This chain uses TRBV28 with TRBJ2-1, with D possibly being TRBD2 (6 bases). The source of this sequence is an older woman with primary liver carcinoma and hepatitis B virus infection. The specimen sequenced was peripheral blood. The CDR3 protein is CASSTSFDFWDSYNEQFF. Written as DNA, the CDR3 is TGTGCCAGCAGTACCAGTTTTGACTTCTGGGACTCATACAATGAGCAGTTCTTC.